The clone carrying this T cell receptor beta chain turned up a few times. The sample comes from a study of blood T cell repertoires in COVID-19. Study information: The United States, Italy and Spain were the sources of the acute and convalescent COVID-19 samples. T cells, B-cell-depleted T cells, or PBMCs supplied cDNA or gDNA.

CDR3 size: 15 residues. V lost 5 bases and J 2 bases, leaving 16 bases between the germline ends. Germline V lookup: CDR1 SGHTA, CDR2 FQGNSA. Methods used by the authors: Estimates of nucleated cell counts were drawn from the amplification of reference gene primers. TCRdb's copy holds only in-frame clones and misses some; the assay was immunoSEQ multiplex PCR. V, J and clone size derive from that table, while D and trimming were established from the DNA sequence. The table lists approximately 310,000 clones, about 90% of them singletons. The source material was peripheral blood. The chain couples TRBV7-2 to TRBJ2-7; a weak D match, TRBD2 (6 bases). This TCR was sampled from a woman between 45 and 60 years old who had recovered from COVID-19. CDR3 bases: TGTGCCAGCAGCCCCCTTCGGGGGTCCCCCTACGAGCAGTACTTC. It translates to CASSPLRGSPYEQYF.